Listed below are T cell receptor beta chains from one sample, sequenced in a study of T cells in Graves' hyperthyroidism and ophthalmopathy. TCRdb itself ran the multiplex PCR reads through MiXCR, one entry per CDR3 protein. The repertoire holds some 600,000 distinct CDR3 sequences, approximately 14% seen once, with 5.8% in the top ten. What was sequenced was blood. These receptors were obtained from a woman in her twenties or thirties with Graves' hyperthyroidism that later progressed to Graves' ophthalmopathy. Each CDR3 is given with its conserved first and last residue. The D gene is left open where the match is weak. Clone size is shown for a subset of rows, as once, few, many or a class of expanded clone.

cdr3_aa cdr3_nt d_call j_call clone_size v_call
CASSIGDRWETQYF TGTGCCAGTAGTATAGGGGACAGGTGGGAGACCCAGTACTTC TRBD1 TRBJ2-5 few TRBV19
CASSLGRVAGVDEQFF TGTGCCAGCAGTTTGGGCCGGGTTGCGGGAGTTGATGAGCAGTTCTTC TRBD2 TRBJ2-1 many TRBV7-2
CASSQAKGQETQYF TGCGCCAGCAGCCAAGCTAAGGGGCAAGAGACCCAGTACTTC . TRBJ2-5 . TRBV4-1
CASNKDHSYNEQFF TGTGCCAGCAATAAGGACCACTCCTACAATGAGCAGTTCTTC . TRBJ2-1 . TRBV27
CSARGREGLGKEQFF TGCAGTGCTAGGGGGCGGGAGGGCCTCGGTAAAGAGCAGTTCTTC TRBD2 TRBJ2-1 many TRBV20-1
CASSPPSVRASGNTIYF TGTGCCAGCTCACCCCCTTCTGTCAGGGCCAGCGGAAACACCATATATTTT . TRBJ1-3 . TRBV18
CASSYSGRSNYGYTF TGTGCCAGCAGTTACTCCGGACGGTCAAACTATGGCTACACCTTC . TRBJ1-2 few TRBV6-5
CAWSVPPLHF TGTGCCTGGAGTGTACCGCCCCTCCACTTT . TRBJ1-6 many TRBV30
CASSRLGVNQPQHF TGTGCCAGCAGCCGTCTCGGGGTTAATCAGCCCCAGCATTTT . TRBJ1-5 . TRBV7-9
CSYTGGMNTEAFF TGCAGTTATACAGGCGGCATGAACACTGAAGCTTTCTTT . TRBJ1-1 few TRBV29-1
CAISESTGGNTIYF TGTGCCATCAGTGAGTCAACAGGAGGAAACACCATATATTTT . TRBJ1-3 many TRBV10-3
CASSLGGEIAFF TGTGCCAGCAGCTTAGGGGGGGAGATAGCTTTCTTT . TRBJ1-1 few TRBV11-2
CASSLEGGEQFF TGCGCCAGCAGCTTGGAGGGGGGGGAGCAGTTCTTC . TRBJ2-1 many TRBV5-1